What follows are 13 T cell receptor delta chains derived from one specimen sequenced in a study of γδ T cells in repeated Plasmodium falciparum infection. Vgamma9/Vdelta2+ and Vdelta2-negative gammadelta T cells were flow-sorted from PBMC for bulk sequencing. TCRdb ran CATT on the multiplex PCR reads. The sample consists of over 55,000 delta-chain clones, 1.7% of them appearing once. The specimen was gamma-delta T cells from blood. These receptor sequences come from a pool of human donors (malaria-infected and uninfected, not separated).

Note on this clone: A far larger clone is off by one base, so a read error is likely. In the same sample, other DNA sequences code for this CDR3. The V call is TRDV1, the J call TRDJ1; D not resolved. Matching the DNA to germline supplied the J gene, which TCRdb does not give. Germline CDR1 is TSWWSYY and CDR2 is QGS. This CDR3 contains 22 residues. The ends were cut back, 0 bases at V and 1 base at J, with 30 bases in the middle. This CDR3 reads CALGELKASLAGGFTCTDKLIF. In DNA form, the CDR3 reads TGTGCTCTTGGGGAACTAAAGGCCTCCTTGGCTGGAGGATTCACCTGCACCGATAAACTCATCTTT.

This clone showed up just a few times. This is likely an artifact of a read error, given a far larger clone one base away. The same CDR3 is also encoded by other DNA sequences in this sample. The chain has TRDV1 and TRDJ1; 13 bases line up with TRDD3. TCRdb gives no J gene; it was assigned here by matching the DNA to germline. This CDR3 has 20 amino acids. Germline trimming cut 3 bases from V and 0 bases from J; bases unmatched to any gene: 13. The germline gives CDR1 TSWWSYY, CDR2 QGS. The CDR3 DNA reads as TGTGCTCTTGGGGATCTCATATCGTACTGGGGGATACGGCACACCGATAAACTCATCTTT. Its translation: CALGDLISYWGIRHTDKLIF.

Concerning this clone: Translating this DNA gives a protein that differs at residue 15 from the TCRdb one, which belongs to a much larger clone; a read error is likely, and the protein shown is this translation. V usage is TRDV1 and J usage is TRDJ1, with TRDD3 matching 8 bases. No J gene was available from TCRdb, and it was assigned here by a germline match of the DNA. The length of the CDR3 is 19 residues. The germline CDR1 and CDR2 sequences are TSWWSYY and QGS. In DNA form, the CDR3 reads TGTGCTCTTGGGGAACCGCGGGGATACCCGACGAGGTACACCGTTAAACTCATCTTT. It specifies CALGEPRGYPTRYTVKLIF.

This clone was observed many times. The protein that TCRdb holds for this DNA derives from a much larger clone and differs from the translated DNA at residue 11, which likely indicates a read error; the protein shown here is translated from the DNA. V and J are TRDV2 and TRDJ1; a possible D gene is TRDD3 (5 bases). The J gene, not given by TCRdb, was assigned here from a germline match of the nucleotide sequence. Germline V gene sequence: CDR1 GEAIGNYY, CDR2 EKD. The CDR3 sequence is 15 residues long. This CDR3 is CACDPLGGYTGKLIF. The CDR3 nucleotides read TGTGCCTGTGACCCCCTCGGGGGGTACACCGGTAAACTCATCTTT.

This clone showed up just a few times. TCRdb records a much larger clone's protein for this DNA, with a difference at residue 11 that likely arises from a read error; the protein given is the translation of the DNA. This rearrangement joins TRDV1 to TRDJ1; 11 bases agree with TRDD3. CDR3 size: 21 residues. The J segment lost 3 bases and the V segment lost 0 bases, leaving 18 bases of the junction unmatched. CDR1 TSWWSYY and CDR2 QGS come from the germline V gene. The CDR3 DNA reads TGTGCTCTTGGGGAACTTCACCCTACCCCAGGTGGGGGATACGACCCCGATAAACTCATCTTT. Translation gives CALGELHPTPGGGYDPDKLIF.

This clone was detected ten times or more. The chain is built from TRDV1 and TRDJ1; 7 bases are a match to TRDD2. This CDR3 spans 18 amino acids. The V gene end was trimmed by 1 base and the J gene end by 0 bases; junction bases not matched to a gene: 11. The V gene's germline CDR1 is TSWWSYY and CDR2 QGS. The CDR3 DNA follows: TGTGCTCTTGGGGAACCGGCCTTCCTGTTCTATTACACCGATAAACTCATCTTT. Translated, it gives CALGEPAFLFYYTDKLIF.

This clone was observed a handful of times. This chain connects TRDV1 to TRDJ1, with 11 bases lining up with TRDD3. Germline matching of the DNA provided the J gene here, since TCRdb leaves it blank. V was pared by 3 bases and J by 4 bases, with 25 bases of the junction left unmatched. In germline, CDR1 is TSWWSYY, CDR2 QGS. The CDR3 is 22 amino acids. The CDR3 bases are TGTGCTCTTGGGGACTCCCCTCCTAAAGGGGATGGGGGATACGGGAAAGGCGATAAACTCATCTTT. This codes for CALGDSPPKGDGGYGKGDKLIF.

This clone has only a few counts. The CDR3 DNA reads as TGTGCTCTTGGGGAACTAGGAACTCGTATTGAGGGGTCCTACACCGATAAACTCATCTTT. It encodes CALGELGTRIEGSYTDKLIF. V and J are TRDV1 and TRDJ1; no definite D call. TCRdb does not report a J gene; here it was assigned by matching the DNA to germline references. V dropped 0 bases and J dropped 0 bases, with 23 bases sitting between them. This CDR3 spans 20 amino acids. From germline, CDR1 is TSWWSYY and CDR2 QGS.

Comment on this clone: The protein recorded in TCRdb matches a much larger clone and deviates from this DNA's translation at residue 14, suggesting a read error; the protein here is obtained by translating the DNA. J is TRDJ1 and V is TRDV1; 11 bases map to TRDD3. Germline values: CDR1 TSWWSYY, CDR2 QGS. The CDR3 consists of 19 residues. Trimming at V came to 0 bases and at J to 4 bases, leaving 13 bases not matched to a gene. CDR3 DNA sequence: TGTGCTCTTGGGGAACTTCCTCACAACTGGGGGATATGCGACGATAAACTCATCTTT. It translates to CALGELPHNWGICDDKLIF.

Many counts were recorded for this clone. TCRdb's entry gives the protein of a much larger clone, which mismatches this DNA's translation at residue 12, likely from a read error; the protein reported here is translated from the DNA. This chain uses TRDV3 with TRDJ1; the match to TRDD3 covers 9 bases. The germline gives CDR1 TVYSNPD, CDR2 GDNSRS (reference sequence). This CDR3 has 21 amino acids. The junction had 31 bases not matched to a gene; V was cut back by 1 base and J by 7 bases. The CDR3 protein is CAFMALRYTGGPPSRTSKLIF. Written as DNA, the CDR3 is TGTGCCTTTATGGCCCTACGATATACTGGGGGACCACCCTCACGAACCTCTAAACTCATCTTT.

Of note for this clone: Translating this DNA gives a protein that differs at residue 18 from the TCRdb one, which belongs to a much larger clone; a read error is likely, and the protein shown is this translation. The CDR3: CALGENCRLAVGDKSTDRLIF. In nucleotides, the CDR3 is TGTGCTCTTGGGGAGAACTGCCGCCTAGCAGTGGGGGATAAGAGCACCGATAGACTCATCTTT. This rearrangement joins TRDV1 to TRDJ1; 9 bases line up with TRDD3. The J gene was missing in TCRdb and was found by matching the end of the DNA to germline. The germline CDR1 and CDR2 sequences are TSWWSYY and QGS. The CDR3 extends over 21 amino acids.

A few counts support this clone. The protein in TCRdb stems from a much larger clone and differs at residue 15 from this DNA's translation, likely a read error; here the protein is translated from the DNA. This rearrangement joins TRDV2 to TRDJ1, with 13 bases lining up with TRDD3. TCRdb supplies no J gene; here it was assigned by aligning the nucleotide sequence to germline. Germline V gene sequence: CDR1 GEAIGNYY, CDR2 EKD. J was trimmed by 2 bases and V by 4 bases; bases with no gene match: 21. The CDR3 has 21 residues. The CDR3 nucleotides are TGTGCCTGTGATCAACGGGGGGCTACTGGGGGATACGGGTACCCTACCGATAAACTCATCTTT. Amino acid sequence: CACDQRGATGGYGYPTDKLIF.

The J gene is TRDJ1, the V gene TRDV2, with 11 bases matching TRDD3. The J gene, absent from TCRdb, was called here by matching the DNA to germline. The V gene end was trimmed by 4 bases and the J gene end by 10 bases; junction bases not matched to a gene: 10. The CDR3 totals 14 residues. Germline CDR1 reads GEAIGNYY; CDR2 reads EKD. This CDR3 is CACEPLGDTIRLIF. CDR3 bases: TGTGCCTGTGAGCCTCTGGGGGATACCATAAGACTCATCTTT.